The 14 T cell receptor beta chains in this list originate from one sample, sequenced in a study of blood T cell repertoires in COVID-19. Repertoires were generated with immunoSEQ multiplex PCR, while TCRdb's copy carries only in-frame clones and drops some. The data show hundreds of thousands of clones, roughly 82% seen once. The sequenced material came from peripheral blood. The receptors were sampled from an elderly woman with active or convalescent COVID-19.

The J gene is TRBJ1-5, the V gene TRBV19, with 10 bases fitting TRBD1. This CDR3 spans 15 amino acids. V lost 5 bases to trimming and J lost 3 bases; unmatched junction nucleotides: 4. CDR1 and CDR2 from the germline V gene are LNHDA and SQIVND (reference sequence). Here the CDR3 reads CASSYDRGPNQPQHF. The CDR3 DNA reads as TGTGCCAGTAGTTATGACAGGGGGCCCAATCAGCCCCAGCATTTT.

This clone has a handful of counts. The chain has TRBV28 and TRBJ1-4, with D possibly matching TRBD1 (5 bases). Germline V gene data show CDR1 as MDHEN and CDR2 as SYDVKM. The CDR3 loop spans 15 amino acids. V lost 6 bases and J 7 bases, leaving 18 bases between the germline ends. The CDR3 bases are TGTGCCAGCAGCCCAGATGGGAGGGGTCGTGAAAAACTGTTTTTT. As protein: CASSPDGRGREKLFF.

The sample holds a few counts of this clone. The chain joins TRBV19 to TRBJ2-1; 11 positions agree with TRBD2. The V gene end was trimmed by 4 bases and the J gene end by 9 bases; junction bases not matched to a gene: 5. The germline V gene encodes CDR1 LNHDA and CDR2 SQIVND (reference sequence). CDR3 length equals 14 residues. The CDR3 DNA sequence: TGTGCCAGTAGTACACTAGCGGGAGTAGGTGAGCAGTTCTTC. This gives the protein CASSTLAGVGEQFF.

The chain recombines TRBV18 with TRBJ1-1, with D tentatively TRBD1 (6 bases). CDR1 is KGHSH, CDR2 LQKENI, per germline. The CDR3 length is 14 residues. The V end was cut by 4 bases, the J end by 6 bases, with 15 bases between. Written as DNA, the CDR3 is TGTGCCAGCTCACTACTGAACAGGGTCGCTGAAGCTTTCTTT. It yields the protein CASSLLNRVAEAFF.

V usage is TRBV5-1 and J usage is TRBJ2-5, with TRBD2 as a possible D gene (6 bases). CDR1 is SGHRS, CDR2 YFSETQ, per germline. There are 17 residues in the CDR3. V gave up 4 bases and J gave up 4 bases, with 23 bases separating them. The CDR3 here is CASSAQETSLGLETQYF. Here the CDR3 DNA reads TGCGCCAGCAGCGCACAAGAAACTAGCTTGGGGTTAGAGACCCAGTACTTC. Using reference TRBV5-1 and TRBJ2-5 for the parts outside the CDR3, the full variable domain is KAGVTQTPRYLIKTRGQQVTLSCSPISGHRSVSWYQQTPGQGLQFLFEYFSETQRNKGNFPGRFSGRQFSNSRSEMNVSTLELGDSALYLCASSAQETSLGLETQYFGPGTRLLVL.

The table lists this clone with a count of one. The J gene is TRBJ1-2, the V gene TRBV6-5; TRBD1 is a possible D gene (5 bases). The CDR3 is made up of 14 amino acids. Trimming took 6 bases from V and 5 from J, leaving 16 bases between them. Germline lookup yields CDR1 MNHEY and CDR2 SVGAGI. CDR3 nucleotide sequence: TGTGCCAGCAGCAACCCCGGGCAGGGATATGGCTACACCTTC. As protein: CASSNPGQGYGYTF.

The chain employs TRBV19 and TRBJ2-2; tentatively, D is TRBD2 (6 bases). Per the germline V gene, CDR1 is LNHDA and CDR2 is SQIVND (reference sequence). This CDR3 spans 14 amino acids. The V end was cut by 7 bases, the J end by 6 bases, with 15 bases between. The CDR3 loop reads CASKAGRGAGELFF. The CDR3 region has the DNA TGTGCCAGTAAGGCGGGGAGAGGGGCCGGGGAGCTGTTTTTT.

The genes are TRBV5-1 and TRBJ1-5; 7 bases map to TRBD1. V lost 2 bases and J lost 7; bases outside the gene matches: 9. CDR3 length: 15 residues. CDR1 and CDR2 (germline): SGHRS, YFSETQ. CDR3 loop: CASSLETGNGQPQHF. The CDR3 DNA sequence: TGCGCCAGCAGCTTAGAGACAGGGAACGGGCAGCCCCAGCATTTT.

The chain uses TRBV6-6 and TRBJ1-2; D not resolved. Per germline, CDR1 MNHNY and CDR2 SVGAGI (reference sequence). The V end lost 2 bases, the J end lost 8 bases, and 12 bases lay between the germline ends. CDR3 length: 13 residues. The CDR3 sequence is CASSYAGFGGYTF. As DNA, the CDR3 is TGTGCCAGCAGTTACGCGGGGTTCGGGGGCTACACCTTC.

CDR3 coding DNA: TGTGCCAGCGGAGAATTCTCCTATAATTCACCCCTCCACTTT. This codes for CASGEFSYNSPLHF. The rearrangement links TRBV6-5 to TRBJ1-6; no clear D. CDR1 is MNHEY and CDR2 is SVGAGI in the germline V gene. This CDR3 has 14 amino acids. V was cut by 8 bases and J by 0 bases, with 8 bases left in between.

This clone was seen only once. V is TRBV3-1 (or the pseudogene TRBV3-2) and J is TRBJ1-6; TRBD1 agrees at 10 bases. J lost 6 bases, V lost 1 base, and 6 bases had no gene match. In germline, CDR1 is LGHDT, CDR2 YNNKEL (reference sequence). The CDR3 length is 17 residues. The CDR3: CASSQAGTGVFNSPLHF. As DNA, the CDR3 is TGTGCCAGCAGCCAAGCCGGGACAGGGGTTTTTAATTCACCCCTCCACTTT.

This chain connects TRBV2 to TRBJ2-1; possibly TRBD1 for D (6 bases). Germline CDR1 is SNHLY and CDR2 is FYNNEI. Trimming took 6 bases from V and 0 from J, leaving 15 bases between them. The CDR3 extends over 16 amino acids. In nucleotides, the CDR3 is TGTGCCAGCAGCCCTGGACAGAAAAGCTCCTACAATGAGCAGTTCTTC. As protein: CASSPGQKSSYNEQFF.

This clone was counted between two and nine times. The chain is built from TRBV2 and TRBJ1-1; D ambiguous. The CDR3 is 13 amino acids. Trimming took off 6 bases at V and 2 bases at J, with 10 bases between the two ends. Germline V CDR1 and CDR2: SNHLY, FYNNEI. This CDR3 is CASRNQYNTEAFF. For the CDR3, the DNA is TGTGCCAGCAGGAATCAGTATAACACTGAAGCTTTCTTT.

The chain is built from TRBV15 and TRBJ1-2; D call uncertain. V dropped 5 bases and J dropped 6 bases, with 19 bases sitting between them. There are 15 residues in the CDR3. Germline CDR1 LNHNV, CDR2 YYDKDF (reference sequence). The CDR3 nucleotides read TGTGCCACCAGCCCGAGGGAGGGAAGACACAATGGCTACACCTTC. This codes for CATSPREGRHNGYTF.